The present T cell receptor beta chain was sequenced within a study of OX40 agonist ivuxolimab in advanced cancers. Background on the study: Three patients showed partial responses: one hepatocellular carcinoma and two cutaneous melanoma cases.

The data were produced by immunoSEQ multiplex PCR, yet TCRdb's version contains in-frame clones alone and is incomplete. The sample includes approximately 11,000 clones, approximately 84% of them seen just once. The V end lost 4 bases, the J end lost 4 bases, and 8 bases lay between the germline ends. The CDR3 extends over 13 amino acids. Germline assignment: CDR1 SGHNT and CDR2 YENEEA. The chain uses TRBV11-3 and TRBJ2-1; D may be TRBD1 (6 bases). The sample consisted of CD4+ or CD8+ T cells sorted from blood, taken in a trial of the OX40 agonist ivuxolimab. The TCR originated in an adult with an advanced solid tumor such as melanoma, head and neck, liver or kidney cancer. The CDR3 region has the DNA TGTGCCAGCAGCTCAGGACAGTACAATGAGCAGTTCTTC. Translating gives CASSSGQYNEQFF.